This record looks at one TCR beta chain sequence and its context. Sequencing used immunoSEQ multiplex PCR; TCRdb keeps in-frame clones, though not all of them. The sample lists 250,000 to 350,000 clones; around 81% were seen once. The entry originates in a study of blood T cell repertoires in COVID-19. Study information: Sample material is recorded as cDNA or gDNA derived from T cells, B-cell-depleted T cells, or PBMCs.

CDR1 LGHNA and CDR2 YSLEER come from the germline V gene. V shed 4 bases and J shed 1 base, with 8 bases lying between them. The CDR3 is 13 residues long. The receptor's source is an older person with COVID-19, enrolled during active disease. Sequenced: peripheral blood. The chain is built from TRBV4-3 and TRBJ2-7; tentatively, D is TRBD1 (6 bases). CDR3 loop: CASSLGQSYEQYF. In DNA, the CDR3 is TGCGCCAGCAGCCTCGGACAGTCCTACGAGCAGTACTTC.